One sample yielded the 27 T cell receptor beta chains listed below, sequenced in a study of beta chain features in type 1 diabetes. Study results and limitations: Researchers report that Type 1 diabetes patients had moderately but significantly shorter TCRB CDR3s across all four CD4+ subsets.

The study reverse transcribed the entire isolated RNA, so it sequenced expressed TCRB transcripts. The assay was immunoSEQ multiplex PCR, and TCRdb's table has in-frame clones only and misses some. The data contain some 200,000 clones, 16% of them singletons. The antigens these receptors bind are not known. The sample taken for sequencing was naive CD4+ T cells from blood. The receptors here all came from a man aged 25 to 45 with type 1 diabetes.

This clone was counted a few times. The V and J genes are TRBV6-4 and TRBJ2-1; possibly TRBD2 for D (6 bases). Trimming shortened V by 5 bases and J by 6 bases, and 17 bases separated the two germline ends. The CDR3 loop spans 15 amino acids. The germline CDR1 and CDR2 sequences are MRHNA and SNTAGT. The CDR3 DNA reads TGTGCCAGCAGTTCGACTAGTTATGGGTCCAATGAGCAGTTCTTC. Its protein product is CASSSTSYGSNEQFF.

This clone was seen a single time. DNA of the CDR3: TGTGCCAGCAGTTACGCTCCGGGACTAGGAGCCGAGCAGTACTTC. Protein: CASSYAPGLGAEQYF. The gene calls are TRBV6-5 and TRBJ2-7, with TRBD2 matching 8 bases. V lost 2 bases and J lost 6; bases outside the gene matches: 9. The CDR3 length is 15 residues. Germline-derived CDR1 and CDR2 are MNHEY and SVGAGI.

The rearrangement uses TRBV30 and TRBJ2-5; the match to TRBD2 covers 7 bases. This CDR3 is built from 14 residues. Per the germline V gene, CDR1 is GTSNPN and CDR2 is SVGIG (reference sequence). The trim removed 0 bases at V and 5 bases at J, leaving 6 bases unmatched. DNA for the CDR3: TGTGCCTGGAGTGTACATGCGGGAGTGGAGACCCAGTACTTC. Its translation is CAWSVHAGVETQYF.

This clone has more than one count but fewer than ten. The rearrangement uses TRBV6-5 and TRBJ2-3; D remains unclear. The CDR3 sequence is 14 residues long. V gave up 6 bases and J gave up 7 bases, with 17 bases separating them. The germline gives CDR1 MNHEY, CDR2 SVGAGI. The CDR3 loop reads CASRPTAYENTQYF. The CDR3 DNA reads TGTGCCAGCAGACCGACTGCCTACGAAAATACGCAGTATTTT.

This clone showed up just a few times. The chain couples TRBV5-1 to TRBJ2-1; 11 nucleotides match TRBD2. The CDR3 length is 15 residues. The trim removed 4 bases at V and 8 bases at J, leaving 8 bases unmatched. Germline CDR1 SGHRS, CDR2 YFSETQ. Written as DNA, the CDR3 is TGCGCCAGCAGCCGGACTAGCGGGTTAGGCTATGAGCAGTTCTTC. This codes for CASSRTSGLGYEQFF.

This clone was seen a handful of times. This chain connects TRBV25-1 to TRBJ2-1, with D maybe TRBD1 (6 bases). The CDR3 covers 13 residues. V was shortened by 4 bases and J by 10 bases, with 14 bases between the two germline ends. CDR1 is MGHDK, CDR2 SYGVNS, per germline. CDR3 nucleotides: TGTGCCAGCAGTGCACAGGGTTGGGGGGAGCAGTTCTTC. Its translation: CASSAQGWGEQFF. The full variable domain, completed using reference TRBV25-1 and TRBJ2-1, is EADIYQTPRYLVIGTGKKITLECSQTMGHDKMYWYQQDPGMELHLIHYSYGVNSTEKGDLSSESTVSRIRTEHFPLTLESARPSHTSQYLCASSAQGWGEQFFGPGTRLTVL.

This chain links TRBV10-3 with TRBJ2-1; TRBD1 matches 8 bases. This CDR3 has 18 amino acids. After removal of 0 bases from V and 4 bases from J, the junction contained 11 bases not matched to a gene. The V gene's germline CDR1 is ENHRY and CDR2 SYGVKD. The CDR3 bases are TGTGCCATCAGTGAGTCAAAGGGACAGGTCAAAATTTACAATGAGCAGTTCTTC. Translating it yields CAISESKGQVKIYNEQFF.

The genes are TRBV5-4 and TRBJ2-1; 7 bases align to TRBD2. With 0 bases clipped from V and 9 bases from J, the junction kept 3 bases outside the gene matches. Germline-derived CDR1 and CDR2 are SGHNT and YYREEE (reference sequence). The CDR3 covers 13 residues. The CDR3 region is CASSLGLAGEQFF. The CDR3 DNA reads as TGTGCCAGCAGCTTGGGACTAGCAGGTGAGCAGTTCTTC.

Only a few counts were recorded for this clone. The rearrangement uses TRBV29-1 and TRBJ2-6, with no clear D. This CDR3 is 13 amino acids long. V lost 4 bases and J lost 1, with 5 bases in between. Germline V gene sequence: CDR1 SQVTM, CDR2 ANQGSEA. CDR3 DNA: TGCAGCGTTGGAGCATCTGGGGCCAACGTCCTGACTTTC. It translates to CSVGASGANVLTF.

This clone has just a few counts. The rearrangement joins TRBV9 to TRBJ2-1; 11 bases map to TRBD2. The CDR3 extends over 14 amino acids. CDR1 and CDR2 (germline): SGDLS, YYNGEE. V trimming: 4 bases; J trimming: 5 bases; junction bases outside the gene matches: 2. CDR3 DNA: TGTGCCAGCAGCCCGGGACTAGCGGACAATGAGCAGTTCTTC. This translates into CASSPGLADNEQFF.

V is TRBV10-3 and J is TRBJ2-2; no reliable D call. CDR3 size: 12 residues. CDR1 and CDR2 (germline): ENHRY, SYGVKD. Between the trimmed V and J ends, which lost 6 bases and 6 bases, there was a span of 8 bases. CDR3 region: CAISAIAGELFF. The CDR3, as DNA: TGTGCCATCAGCGCTATAGCCGGGGAGCTGTTTTTT.

This clone was detected only a few times. The chain recombines TRBV5-6 with TRBJ1-1; tentative D call: TRBD1 (5 bases). V was cut by 3 bases and J by 5 bases, with 20 bases left in between. The CDR3 is 16 residues long. CDR1 and CDR2 (germline): SGHDT, YYEEEE. The CDR3 DNA follows: TGTGCCAGCAGCTCGGGACTGGCGATGATCACGACTGAAGCTTTCTTT. Translated, it gives CASSSGLAMITTEAFF.

This chain joins TRBV30 and TRBJ1-2; 8 positions match TRBD1. With V trimmed by 5 bases and J by 4 bases, 3 bases remained unmatched. CDR3 size: 12 residues. CDR1 GTSNPN and CDR2 SVGIG come from the germline V gene (reference sequence). The CDR3 DNA reads TGTGCCTGGTGGGACAGGTCCTATGGCTACACCTTC. It translates to CAWWDRSYGYTF.

This clone was seen only a few times. V is TRBV7-2 and J is TRBJ2-1; the match to TRBD2 covers 7 bases. Per germline, CDR1 SGHTA and CDR2 FQGNSA. Trimming cost V 1 base and J 8 bases; bases outside gene matches: 8. The length of the CDR3 is 15 residues. CDR3 coding DNA: TGTGCCAGCAGCTTAGGGGGCGGGAGTTTCGATGAGCAGTTCTTC. The encoded protein is CASSLGGGSFDEQFF.

Of note for this clone: At the DNA level, this CDR3 is encoded by other sequences in the same sample as well. The chain links TRBV5-1 to TRBJ2-1; weak D call: TRBD2 (5 bases). The CDR3 has 15 residues. Deletions cut 0 bases from V and 1 base from J, with 8 bases between. Germline V CDR1 and CDR2: SGHRS, YFSETQ. This CDR3 reads CASSLEGGSYNEQFF. Written as DNA, the CDR3 is TGCGCCAGCAGCTTGGAGGGCGGGTCCTACAATGAGCAGTTCTTC.

The CDR3 loop reads CASSVALAGSLQETQYF. The CDR3 bases are TGTGCCAGCAGCGTAGCGCTAGCGGGATCCCTCCAAGAGACCCAGTACTTC. The V and J genes are TRBV9 and TRBJ2-5; 9 bases are a match to TRBD2. Germline assignment: CDR1 SGDLS and CDR2 YYNGEE. Trimming removed 0 bases from V and 1 base from J; junction bases left unmatched: 7. The CDR3 has 17 amino acids.

CDR3 protein: CSVDRVGAGSEQYF. CDR3 coding DNA: TGCAGCGTTGACCGAGTCGGGGCAGGGAGCGAGCAGTACTTC. The chain links TRBV29-1 to TRBJ2-7; D assignment may be TRBD1 or TRBD2 (5 bases each). Germline CDR1 SQVTM, CDR2 ANQGSEA. CDR3 length: 14 amino acids. Trimming shortened V by 3 bases and J by 6 bases, and 18 bases separated the two germline ends.

The chain is built from TRBV10-3 and TRBJ1-1, with 7 bases matching TRBD1. Germline V gene lookup returns CDR1 ENHRY and CDR2 SYGVKD. The CDR3 length is 13 residues. The junction had 0 bases not matched to a gene; V was cut back by 4 bases and J by 1 base. The CDR3 sequence is CAISGQGNTEAFF. The CDR3 DNA reads TGTGCCATCAGTGGACAGGGGAACACTGAAGCTTTCTTT.

This chain links TRBV28 with TRBJ2-7; D is uncertain. The CDR3 has 12 residues. Germline CDR1 reads MDHEN; CDR2 reads SYDVKM. Trimming took 5 bases from V and 3 from J, leaving 8 bases between them. CDR3 in DNA: TGTGCCAGCAGTGGCAACGGCTACGAGCAGTACTTC. Encoded protein: CASSGNGYEQYF. Combining the CDR3 with reference TRBV28 and TRBJ2-7 gives the whole variable domain DVKVTQSSRYLVKRTGEKVFLECVQDMDHENMFWYRQDPGLGLRLIYFSYDVKMKEKGDIPEGYSVSREKKERFSLILESASTNQTSMYLCASSGNGYEQYFGPGTRLTVT.

The chain links TRBV9 to TRBJ2-3; D perhaps matches TRBD1 (5 bases). The CDR3 has 15 amino acids. V gave up 0 bases and J gave up 5 bases, with 13 bases separating them. Germline V gives CDR1 SGDLS, CDR2 YYNGEE. The CDR3 spells CASSVDPQGGDTQYF. In DNA, the CDR3 is TGTGCCAGCAGCGTAGACCCCCAGGGTGGAGATACGCAGTATTTT. The complete variable domain, with remaining parts taken from reference TRBV9 and TRBJ2-3, reads DSGVTQTPKHLITATGQRVTLRCSPRSGDLSVYWYQQSLDQGLQFLIQYYNGEERAKGNILERFSAQQFPDLHSELNLSSLELGDSALYFCASSVDPQGGDTQYFGPGTRLTVL.

This chain joins TRBV30 and TRBJ2-1, with D tentatively TRBD2 (6 bases). The CDR3 runs 16 residues. The germline V gene encodes CDR1 GTSNPN and CDR2 SVGIG (reference sequence). The V and J ends lost 5 bases and 4 bases respectively, with 21 bases between them. The CDR3 spells CAWWASASDLYNEQFF. CDR3 in DNA: TGTGCCTGGTGGGCCTCGGCTAGCGACCTGTACAATGAGCAGTTCTTC.

The chain uses TRBV5-4 and TRBJ2-1; 11 bases match TRBD2. Trimming took 4 bases from V and 7 from J; bases not matched to a gene: 7. Germline V gene data show CDR1 as SGHNT and CDR2 as YYREEE (reference sequence). The CDR3 contains 15 residues. The CDR3 nucleotides are TGTGCCAGCAGCATAGGGACTAGCGGAGGTAATGAGCAGTTCTTC. Amino acid sequence: CASSIGTSGGNEQFF.

The chain couples TRBV28 to TRBJ2-6; D not resolved. Trimming pared 7 bases from V and 1 base from J, leaving 8 bases between. This CDR3 region has 14 residues. Germline-derived CDR1 and CDR2 are MDHEN and SYDVKM. CDR3 nucleotides: TGTGCCAGCATAACGGTGTCTGGGGCCAACGTCCTGACTTTC. This gives the protein CASITVSGANVLTF.

This clone was picked up a small number of times. This chain joins TRBV29-1 and TRBJ1-5; 7 bases match TRBD1. CDR1 is SQVTM, CDR2 ANQGSEA, per germline. The V gene end was trimmed by 6 bases and the J gene end by 5 bases; junction bases not matched to a gene: 10. CDR3 length equals 14 residues. The CDR3 loop reads CSVTLNTGDQPQHF. In DNA, the CDR3 is TGCAGCGTGACACTGAATACAGGGGATCAGCCCCAGCATTTT. Full variable domain (remainder filled in from reference TRBV29-1 and TRBJ1-5): SAVISQKPSRDICQRGTSLTIQCQVDSQVTMMFWYRQQPGQSLTLIATANQGSEATYESGFVIDKFPISRPNLTFSTLTVSNMSPEDSSIYLCSVTLNTGDQPQHFGDGTRLSIL.

The chain recombines TRBV19 with TRBJ1-2, with TRBD1 matching 7 bases. The germline gives CDR1 LNHDA, CDR2 SQIVND (reference sequence). The CDR3 runs to 15 residues. The V and J ends lost 6 bases and 2 bases, in that order; junction bases with no gene match: 9. The CDR3 DNA reads TGTGCCAGTAGATCGACCGGGACAGCGAACTATGGCTACACCTTC. It encodes CASRSTGTANYGYTF. The variable domain in full, with the rest retrieved from reference TRBV19 and TRBJ1-2, is DGGITQSPKYLFRKEGQNVTLSCEQNLNHDAMYWYRQDPGQGLRLIYYSQIVNDFQKGDIAEGYSVSREKKESFPLTVTSAQKNPTAFYLCASRSTGTANYGYTFGSGTRLTVV.

This chain joins TRBV25-1 and TRBJ1-5, with TRBD1 matching over 9 bases. Germline trimming cut 4 bases from V and 5 bases from J; bases unmatched to any gene: 3. Germline V lookup: CDR1 MGHDK, CDR2 SYGVNS. The CDR3 totals 14 residues. CDR3 sequence: CASSGWTGDQPQHF. CDR3 bases: TGTGCCAGCAGTGGCTGGACAGGGGATCAGCCCCAGCATTTT.

This clone was detected only a few times. This chain joins TRBV7-9 and TRBJ2-5; 10 nucleotides line up with TRBD2. Germline CDR1 and CDR2: SEHNR and FQNEAQ (reference sequence). The CDR3 spans 17 residues. J lost 2 bases, V lost 1 base, and 7 bases had no gene match. CDR3 DNA sequence: TGTGCCAGCAGCTTAGGCCTAGCGGGAGTGATTCAAGAGACCCAGTACTTC. This gives the protein CASSLGLAGVIQETQYF. Full variable domain (rest looked up from reference TRBV7-9 and TRBJ2-5): DTGVSQNPRHKITKRGQNVTFRCDPISEHNRLYWYRQTLGQGPEFLTYFQNEAQLEKSRLLSDRFSAERPKGSFSTLEIQRTEQGDSAMYLCASSLGLAGVIQETQYFGPGTRLLVL.